This is a list of T cell receptor beta chains from one sample in a study of identical twins. In TCRdb, the 5' RACE reads were re-called with MiXCR into one record per CDR3 protein. Of more than 1.5 million distinct CDR3 sequences listed, under 35% are singletons. The sequenced material came from cord blood. The source is a newborn girl in good health. The CDR3 runs from the conserved cysteine through the conserved F or W. The D gene is left open where the match is weak. Some rows have no size entry. The others give once, few or many, or a class for an expanded clone.

CDR3 length: 16
J gene: TRBJ2-7
clone size: -
V gene: TRBV29-1
D gene: TRBD2
CDR3 DNA: TGCAGCGTCGAGACTAGCGGGGGCGGGAGCTCCTACGAGCAGTACTTC
CDR3 protein: CSVETSGGGSSYEQYF

CDR3 length: 13
J gene: TRBJ1-2
clone size: -
V gene: TRBV7-7
D gene: TRBD1
CDR3 DNA: TGTGCCACCCCGGGACAGAAGAACTATAGCTACACCTTC
CDR3 protein: CATPGQKNYSYTF

CDR3 length: 14
J gene: TRBJ2-3
clone size: -
V gene: TRBV5-5
D gene: -
CDR3 DNA: TGTGCCAGCAGCTTGGTCATAAACACAGATACGCAGTATTTT
CDR3 protein: CASSLVINTDTQYF

CDR3 length: 10
J gene: TRBJ2-7
clone size: few
V gene: TRBV12-3/TRBV12-4
D gene: -
CDR3 DNA: TGTGCCAGCGCCTACAATGAGCAGTACTTC
CDR3 protein: CASAYNEQYF

CDR3 length: 15
J gene: TRBJ1-6
clone size: -
V gene: TRBV6-1
D gene: TRBD1
CDR3 DNA: TGTGCCAGCAGTGAACAGGGGGCAGGAAATTCACCCCTCCACTTT
CDR3 protein: CASSEQGAGNSPLHF

CDR3 length: 12
J gene: TRBJ2-5
clone size: many
V gene: TRBV20-1
D gene: -
CDR3 DNA: TGCAGTGCTAGAACCCTCCAAGAGACCCAGTACTTC
CDR3 protein: CSARTLQETQYF

CDR3 length: 13
J gene: TRBJ2-3
clone size: -
V gene: TRBV28
D gene: TRBD2
CDR3 DNA: TGTGCCAGCACTAGCGGATACACAGATACGCAGTATTTT
CDR3 protein: CASTSGYTDTQYF

CDR3 length: 14
J gene: TRBJ2-1
clone size: many
V gene: TRBV29-1
D gene: -
CDR3 DNA: TGCAGCCCCCTCCCGATTCTAGGTCAACGTGAGCAGTTCTTC
CDR3 protein: CSPLPILGQREQFF

CDR3 length: 17
J gene: TRBJ2-2
clone size: -
V gene: TRBV14
D gene: TRBD1
CDR3 DNA: TGTGCCAGCAGCCAAGACCTAACCAGGGGGTCCACCGGGGAGCTGTTTTTT
CDR3 protein: CASSQDLTRGSTGELFF

CDR3 length: 14
J gene: TRBJ2-2
clone size: -
V gene: TRBV29-1
D gene: -
CDR3 DNA: TGCAGCGTTGGTGTGTCCTCGAACACCGGGGAGCTGTTTTTT
CDR3 protein: CSVGVSSNTGELFF

CDR3 length: 14
J gene: TRBJ2-7
clone size: few
V gene: TRBV20-1
D gene: -
CDR3 DNA: TGCAGTGCTAGCCCCGGGAGATTGACCTACGAGCAGTACTTC
CDR3 protein: CSASPGRLTYEQYF

CDR3 length: 14
J gene: TRBJ2-7
clone size: many
V gene: TRBV11-2
D gene: -
CDR3 DNA: TGTGCCAGCAGCTTAGGGTTGAGGACCTACGAGCAGTACTTC
CDR3 protein: CASSLGLRTYEQYF

CDR3 length: 13
J gene: TRBJ1-2
clone size: -
V gene: TRBV30
D gene: -
CDR3 DNA: TGTGCCTGGAGTGTCGGCTTCACCCATGGCTACACCTTC
CDR3 protein: CAWSVGFTHGYTF

CDR3 length: 16
J gene: TRBJ2-1
clone size: -
V gene: TRBV12-3/TRBV12-4
D gene: TRBD2
CDR3 DNA: TGTGCCAGCAGTCTCTCTCGACTAGCGGGGTACAATGAGCAGTTCTTC
CDR3 protein: CASSLSRLAGYNEQFF

CDR3 length: 14
J gene: TRBJ2-3
clone size: few
V gene: TRBV5-1
D gene: -
CDR3 DNA: TGCGCCAGCTGTCCGTCAGTCGCCACAGATACGCAGTATTTT
CDR3 protein: CASCPSVATDTQYF

CDR3 length: 16
J gene: TRBJ2-3
clone size: -
V gene: TRBV11-2
D gene: TRBD2
CDR3 DNA: TGTGCCGGCAGCTTAGTGTTTGCGGGAGGAAGGGATACGCAGTATTTT
CDR3 protein: CAGSLVFAGGRDTQYF

CDR3 length: 12
J gene: TRBJ2-1
clone size: few
V gene: TRBV5-1
D gene: -
CDR3 DNA: TGCGCCAGCAGGCTACCTTCAAGAGAGCAGTTCTTC
CDR3 protein: CASRLPSREQFF

CDR3 length: 16
J gene: TRBJ2-3
clone size: few
V gene: TRBV12-3/TRBV12-4
D gene: -
CDR3 DNA: TGTGCCAGCAGTTTTTTCACGGATTATGTCACAGATACGCAGTATTTT
CDR3 protein: CASSFFTDYVTDTQYF

CDR3 length: 15
J gene: TRBJ2-5
clone size: many
V gene: TRBV28
D gene: -
CDR3 DNA: TGTGCCAGCAGTTTATGGGACAGCCAAGGAGAGACCCAGTACTTC
CDR3 protein: CASSLWDSQGETQYF

CDR3 length: 15
J gene: TRBJ1-1
clone size: -
V gene: TRBV4-2
D gene: -
CDR3 DNA: TGTGCCAGCAGCCAGTCGACAGTAGAAGGCACTGAAGCTTTCTTT
CDR3 protein: CASSQSTVEGTEAFF

CDR3 length: 14
J gene: TRBJ2-7
clone size: many
V gene: TRBV7-2
D gene: TRBD2
CDR3 DNA: TGTGCCAGCAGCCGACTAGCGGACTCCTACGAGCAGTACTTC
CDR3 protein: CASSRLADSYEQYF

CDR3 length: 15
J gene: TRBJ2-5
clone size: -
V gene: TRBV5-1
D gene: TRBD1
CDR3 DNA: TGCGCCAGCAGCTTGGTAGGGACAGGGTTTGAGACCCAGTACTTC
CDR3 protein: CASSLVGTGFETQYF

CDR3 length: 15
J gene: TRBJ2-7
clone size: -
V gene: TRBV6-5
D gene: TRBD2
CDR3 DNA: TGTGCCAGCAGTTACTCTGGACTAGGCCCCTACGAGCAGTACTTC
CDR3 protein: CASSYSGLGPYEQYF

CDR3 length: 17
J gene: TRBJ1-4
clone size: few
V gene: TRBV28
D gene: TRBD1
CDR3 DNA: TGTGCCAGCAGTTTAGGCGCCTGGACAGGGGGGAATGAAAAACTGTTTTTT
CDR3 protein: CASSLGAWTGGNEKLFF

CDR3 length: 14
J gene: TRBJ2-1
clone size: -
V gene: TRBV20-1
D gene: TRBD2
CDR3 DNA: TGCAGTGCCGTACTAGCGGGAGGGCCTCATGAGCAGTTCTTC
CDR3 protein: CSAVLAGGPHEQFF

CDR3 length: 14
J gene: TRBJ1-4
clone size: few
V gene: TRBV20-1
D gene: TRBD1
CDR3 DNA: TGCAGCTCGGGACAGGGTGCAACTAATGAAAAACTGTTTTTT
CDR3 protein: CSSGQGATNEKLFF

CDR3 length: 15
J gene: TRBJ2-1
clone size: few
V gene: TRBV10-3
D gene: TRBD2
CDR3 DNA: TGTGCCATCAGAGCGACTAGCGTAAATTACAATGAGCAGTTCTTC
CDR3 protein: CAIRATSVNYNEQFF